The following is a T cell receptor beta chain sequence with its context. TCRdb processed the RT-PCR reads anew with MiXCR; each CDR3 protein has one entry. The sample carries hundreds of thousands of distinct CDR3 sequences, approximately 16% recorded once. The data derive from a study of patients and donors after allogeneic stem cell transplantation. Germline V gives CDR1 DFQATT, CDR2 SNEGSKA (reference sequence). V lost 1 base, J lost 2 bases, and 9 bases lay in between. This CDR3 comprises 13 residues. The sequence came from a human donor who was either an allogeneic HSCT recipient or a stem cell or donor lymphocyte infusion donor (not recorded which). It is not recorded whose cells these are; they may come from a transplant donor. Sequencing used blood, either unsorted or a sorted T cell fraction (not recorded which). The chain couples TRBV20-1 to TRBJ2-7, with D uncertain. Here the CDR3 reads CSARGALTYEQYF. The CDR3 bases are TGCAGTGCTAGAGGGGCCCTTACCTACGAGCAGTACTTC.